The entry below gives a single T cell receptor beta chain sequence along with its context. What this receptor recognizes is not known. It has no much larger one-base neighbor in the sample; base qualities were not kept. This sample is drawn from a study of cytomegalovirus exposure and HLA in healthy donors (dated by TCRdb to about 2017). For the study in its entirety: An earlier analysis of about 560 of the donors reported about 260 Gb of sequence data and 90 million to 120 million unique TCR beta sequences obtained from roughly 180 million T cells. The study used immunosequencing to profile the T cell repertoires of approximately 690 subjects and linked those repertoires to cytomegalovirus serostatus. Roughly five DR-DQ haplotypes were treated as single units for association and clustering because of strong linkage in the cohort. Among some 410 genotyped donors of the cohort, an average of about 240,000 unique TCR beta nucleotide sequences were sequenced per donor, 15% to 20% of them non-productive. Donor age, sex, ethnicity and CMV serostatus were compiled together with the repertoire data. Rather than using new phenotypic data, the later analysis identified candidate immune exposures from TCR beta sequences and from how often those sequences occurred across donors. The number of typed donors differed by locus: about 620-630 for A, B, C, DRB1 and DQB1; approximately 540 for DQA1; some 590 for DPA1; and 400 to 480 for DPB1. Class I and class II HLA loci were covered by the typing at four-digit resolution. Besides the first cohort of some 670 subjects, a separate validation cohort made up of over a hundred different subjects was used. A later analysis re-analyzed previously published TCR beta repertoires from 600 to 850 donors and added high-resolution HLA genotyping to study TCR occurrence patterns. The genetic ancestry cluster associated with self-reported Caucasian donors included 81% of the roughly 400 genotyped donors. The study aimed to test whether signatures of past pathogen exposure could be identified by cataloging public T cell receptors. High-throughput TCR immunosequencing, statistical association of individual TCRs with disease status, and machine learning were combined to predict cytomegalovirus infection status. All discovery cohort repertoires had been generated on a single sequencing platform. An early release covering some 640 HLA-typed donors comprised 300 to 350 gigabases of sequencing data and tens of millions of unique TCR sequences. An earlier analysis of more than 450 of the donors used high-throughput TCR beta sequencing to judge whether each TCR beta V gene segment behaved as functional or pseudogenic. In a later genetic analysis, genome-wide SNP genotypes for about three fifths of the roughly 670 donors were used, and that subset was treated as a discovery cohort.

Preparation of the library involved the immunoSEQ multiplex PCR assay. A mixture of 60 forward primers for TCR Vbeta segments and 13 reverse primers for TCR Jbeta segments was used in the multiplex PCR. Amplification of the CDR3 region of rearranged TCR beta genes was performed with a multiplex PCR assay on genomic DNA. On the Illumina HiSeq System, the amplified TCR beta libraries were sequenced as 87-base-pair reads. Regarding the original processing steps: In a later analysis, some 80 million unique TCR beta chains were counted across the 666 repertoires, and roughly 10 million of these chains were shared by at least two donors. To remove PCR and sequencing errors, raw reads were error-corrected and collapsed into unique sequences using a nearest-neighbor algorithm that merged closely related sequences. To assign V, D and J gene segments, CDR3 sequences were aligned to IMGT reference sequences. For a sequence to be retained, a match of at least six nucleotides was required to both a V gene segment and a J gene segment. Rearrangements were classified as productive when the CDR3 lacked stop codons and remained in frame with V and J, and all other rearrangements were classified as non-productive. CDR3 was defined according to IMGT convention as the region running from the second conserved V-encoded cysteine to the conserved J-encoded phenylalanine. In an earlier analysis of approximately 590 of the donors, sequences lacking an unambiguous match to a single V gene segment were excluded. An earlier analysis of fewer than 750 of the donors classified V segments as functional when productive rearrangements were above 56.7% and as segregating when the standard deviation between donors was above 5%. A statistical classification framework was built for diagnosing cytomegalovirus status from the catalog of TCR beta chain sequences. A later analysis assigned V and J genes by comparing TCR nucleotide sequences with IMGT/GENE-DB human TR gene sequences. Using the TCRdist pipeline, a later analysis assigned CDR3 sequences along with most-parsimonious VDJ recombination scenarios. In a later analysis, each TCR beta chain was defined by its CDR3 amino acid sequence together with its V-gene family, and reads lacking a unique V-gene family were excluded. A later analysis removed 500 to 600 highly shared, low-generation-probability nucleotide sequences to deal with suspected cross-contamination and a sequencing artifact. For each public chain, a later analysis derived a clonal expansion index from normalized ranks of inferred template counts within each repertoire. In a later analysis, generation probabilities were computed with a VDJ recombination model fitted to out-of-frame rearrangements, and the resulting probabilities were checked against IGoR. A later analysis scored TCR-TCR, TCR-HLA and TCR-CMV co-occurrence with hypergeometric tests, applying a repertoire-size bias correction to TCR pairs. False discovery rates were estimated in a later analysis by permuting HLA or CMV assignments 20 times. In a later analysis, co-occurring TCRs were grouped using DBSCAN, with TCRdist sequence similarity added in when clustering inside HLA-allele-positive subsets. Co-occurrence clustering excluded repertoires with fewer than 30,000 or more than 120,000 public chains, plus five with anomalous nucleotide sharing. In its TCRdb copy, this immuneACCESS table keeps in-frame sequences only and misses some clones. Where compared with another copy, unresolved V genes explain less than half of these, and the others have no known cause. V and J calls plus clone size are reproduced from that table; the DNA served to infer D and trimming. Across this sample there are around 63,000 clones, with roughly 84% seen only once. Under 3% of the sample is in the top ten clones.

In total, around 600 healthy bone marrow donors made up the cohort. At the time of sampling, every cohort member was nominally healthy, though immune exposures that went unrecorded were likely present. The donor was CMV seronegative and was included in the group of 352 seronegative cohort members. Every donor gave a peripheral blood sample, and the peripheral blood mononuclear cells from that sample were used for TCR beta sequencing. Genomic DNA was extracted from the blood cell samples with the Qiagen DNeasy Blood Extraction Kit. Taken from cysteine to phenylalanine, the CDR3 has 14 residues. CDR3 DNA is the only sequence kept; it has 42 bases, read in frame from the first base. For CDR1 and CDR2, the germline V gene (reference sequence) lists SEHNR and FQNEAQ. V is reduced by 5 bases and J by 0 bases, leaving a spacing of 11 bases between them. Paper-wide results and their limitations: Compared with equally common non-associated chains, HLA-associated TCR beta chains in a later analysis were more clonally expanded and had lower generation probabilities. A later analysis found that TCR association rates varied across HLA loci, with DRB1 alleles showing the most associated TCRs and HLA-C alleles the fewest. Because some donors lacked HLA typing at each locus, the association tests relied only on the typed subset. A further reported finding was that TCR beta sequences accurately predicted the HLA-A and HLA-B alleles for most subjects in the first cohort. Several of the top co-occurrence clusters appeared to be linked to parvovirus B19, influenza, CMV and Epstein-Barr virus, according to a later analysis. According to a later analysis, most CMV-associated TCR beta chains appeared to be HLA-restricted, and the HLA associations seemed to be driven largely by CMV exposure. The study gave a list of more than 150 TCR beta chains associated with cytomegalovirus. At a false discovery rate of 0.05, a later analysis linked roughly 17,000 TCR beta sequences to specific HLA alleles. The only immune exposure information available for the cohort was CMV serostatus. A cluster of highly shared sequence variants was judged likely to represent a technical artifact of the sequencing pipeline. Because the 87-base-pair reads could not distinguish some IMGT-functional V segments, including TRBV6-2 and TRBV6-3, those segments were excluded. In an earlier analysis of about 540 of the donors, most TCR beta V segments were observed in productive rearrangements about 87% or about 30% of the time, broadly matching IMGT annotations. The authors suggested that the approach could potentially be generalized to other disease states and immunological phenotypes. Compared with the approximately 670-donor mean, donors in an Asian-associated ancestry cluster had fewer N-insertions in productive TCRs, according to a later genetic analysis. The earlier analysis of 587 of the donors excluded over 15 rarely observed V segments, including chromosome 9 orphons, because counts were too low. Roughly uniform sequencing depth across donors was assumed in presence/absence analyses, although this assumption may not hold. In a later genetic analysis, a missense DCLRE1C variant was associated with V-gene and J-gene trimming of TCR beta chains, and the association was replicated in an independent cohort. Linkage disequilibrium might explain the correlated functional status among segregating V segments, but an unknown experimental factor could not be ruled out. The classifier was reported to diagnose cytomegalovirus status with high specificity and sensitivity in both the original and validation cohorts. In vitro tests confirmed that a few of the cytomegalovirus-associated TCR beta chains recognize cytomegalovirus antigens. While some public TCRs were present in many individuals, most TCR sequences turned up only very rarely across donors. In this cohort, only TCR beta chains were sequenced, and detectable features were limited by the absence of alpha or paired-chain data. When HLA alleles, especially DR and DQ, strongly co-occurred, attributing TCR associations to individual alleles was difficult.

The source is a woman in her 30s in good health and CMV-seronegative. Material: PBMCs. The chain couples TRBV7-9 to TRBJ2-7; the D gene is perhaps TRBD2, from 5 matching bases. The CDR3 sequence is CASSPQGSSYEQYF. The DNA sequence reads TGTGCCAGCAGCCCCCAAGGGAGCTCCTACGAGCAGTACTTC.